Listed below are T cell receptor beta chains from one sample, sequenced in a study of shared clonotypes between healthy human individuals. Libraries were prepared by immunoSEQ multiplex PCR; TCRdb keeps only in-frame clonotypes and omits some of them. Of approximately 2.3 million clones detected, approximately 95% appear once; the ten largest clones hold 0.35% to 0.5%. The sequenced sample was naive CD4+ T cells from PBMCs. The receptors shown here come from a man younger than 35 in good health. Some clones in this sample may be carry-over from other donors' samples. Both conserved end residues are part of each CDR3. A D gene is named only where the DNA matches it firmly. The size entry is marked missing in some rows and otherwise reads once, few, many or a size class.

d_gene,v_gene,abundance,j_gene,CDR3nt,CDR3aa
.,TRBV27,few,TRBJ1-5,TGTGCCAGCAGTTTAGGAACAGTTAGCAATCAGCCCCAGCATTTT,CASSLGTVSNQPQHF
.,TRBV25-1,.,TRBJ2-3,TGTGCCAGCAGTTATCGGGAGTTCACAGATACGCAGTATTTT,CASSYREFTDTQYF
.,TRBV6-6,.,TRBJ2-7,TGTGCCAGCAGTTACGGGCAGACGTACGAGCAGTACTTC,CASSYGQTYEQYF
TRBD1,TRBV7-2,.,TRBJ1-5,TGTGCCAGCAAACTTAGCGGAGGGGGCACTCAGCCCCAGCATTTT,CASKLSGGGTQPQHF
TRBD2,TRBV28,.,TRBJ2-1,TGTGCCAGCAGTCCCCTGGGACTAGCGGCGAGCTCCTACAATGAGCAGTTCTTC,CASSPLGLAASSYNEQFF
TRBD1,TRBV6-5,.,TRBJ1-5,TGTGCCAGCAGGGGACAGGGGGGCCAGCCCCAGCATTTT,CASRGQGGQPQHF
.,TRBV28,.,TRBJ2-7,TGTGCCACGGGGGGGGACAGGGTTTCCTACGAGCAGTACTTC,CATGGDRVSYEQYF
.,TRBV2,few,TRBJ2-7,TGTGCCAGCAGTCGAGAGGGGCCCCTGCACTTC,CASSREGPLHF
TRBD2,TRBV5-1,once,TRBJ2-1,TGCGCCAGCAGCTCGGGACTAGACAACAATGAGCAGTTCTTC,CASSSGLDNNEQFF
TRBD2,TRBV10-1,.,TRBJ2-5,TGCGCCAGCAGGCTAGCGGGAGAGAAGCAAGAGACCCAGTACTTC,CASRLAGEKQETQYF
.,TRBV7-8,.,TRBJ2-5,TGTGCCAGCAGCCACCGGGTTTTGACGGGGCCGCCCCAAGAGACCCAGTACTTC,CASSHRVLTGPPQETQYF
TRBD1,TRBV19,.,TRBJ1-2,TGTGCCAGTAGTCTACAGGGGGCGGATGGCTACACCTTC,CASSLQGADGYTF
.,TRBV5-6,.,TRBJ2-3,TGTGCCAGCAGCCCGGGACCTTATAGCACAGATACGCAGTATTTT,CASSPGPYSTDTQYF
TRBD2,TRBV9,.,TRBJ2-1,TGTGCCAGCAGCACCTTAGCGGGAATGCACAATGAGCAGTTCTTC,CASSTLAGMHNEQFF
TRBD2,TRBV27,.,TRBJ2-7,TGTGCCAGCAGTTCCACTCCCGGGACTAGCTCCGGCGAGCAGTACTTC,CASSSTPGTSSGEQYF
.,TRBV7-9,.,TRBJ2-3,TGTGCCAGCAGCTTAAAGACAGGACCGGTGAGGTCGGATACGCAGTATTTT,CASSLKTGPVRSDTQYF
.,TRBV28,.,TRBJ2-7,TGTGCCAGCAGTTCCCCACCGACAGGTTCCTACGAGCAGTACTTC,CASSSPPTGSYEQYF
TRBD2,TRBV28,once,TRBJ2-1,TGTGCCAGCAGTACCCTAGCGGGAGGCATCAATGAGCAGTTCTTC,CASSTLAGGINEQFF
.,TRBV6-5,.,TRBJ2-1,TGTGCCAGCAGTAGTCAACTGAGCTCCTACAATGAGCAGTTCTTC,CASSSQLSSYNEQFF
.,TRBV21-1,.,TRBJ1-2,TGTGCCAGCAGCAAAATGAGGGGACCACATTATGGCTACACCTTC,CASSKMRGPHYGYTF
TRBD2,TRBV11-2,.,TRBJ2-7,TGTGCCAGCAGCCGGGCCGGGGGTAGCGGGAGGGCCCCCGAGCAGTACTTC,CASSRAGGSGRAPEQYF
TRBD1,TRBV18,.,TRBJ1-1,TGTGCCAGCTCACCAGACAGGGTCCACACTGAAGCTTTCTTT,CASSPDRVHTEAFF
.,TRBV5-1,.,TRBJ2-1,TGCGCCAGCAGCCCGATGCCTGTTGGGTACAATGAGCAGTTCTTC,CASSPMPVGYNEQFF
TRBD1,TRBV9,.,TRBJ2-7,TGTGCCAGCAGCGCCTCCGGGACAGGGGCCTACGAGCAGTACTTC,CASSASGTGAYEQYF
TRBD1,TRBV6-6,.,TRBJ2-1,TGTGCCAGCAGTGGGACAGGCTGGTACAATGAGCAGTTCTTC,CASSGTGWYNEQFF
.,TRBV7-3,.,TRBJ1-2,TGTGCCAGCAGCTTATGGGCCAGCCCCGATGGGAATGGCTACACCTTC,CASSLWASPDGNGYTF
TRBD2,TRBV10-1,.,TRBJ2-1,TGCGCCAGCACTGTGGAGGCTAGCGGGAATGCTTCGTACAATGAGCAGTTCTTC,CASTVEASGNASYNEQFF
.,TRBV5-4,.,TRBJ2-7,TGTGCCAGCAGCTCCGAAGATTCCTACGAGCAGTACTTC,CASSSEDSYEQYF
TRBD2,TRBV29-1,once,TRBJ2-3,TGCAGCGTTAAAGGACTAGCGGGAGGCACAGATACGCAGTATTTT,CSVKGLAGGTDTQYF
.,TRBV19,.,TRBJ1-2,TGTGCCAGTAGTATAGTGGGTACTAACTATGGCTACACCTTC,CASSIVGTNYGYTF
TRBD1,TRBV7-3,.,TRBJ2-2,TGTGCCAGCAGCTTAACGACAGGGCGCGGCACCGGGGAGCTGTTTTTT,CASSLTTGRGTGELFF
.,TRBV7-9,.,TRBJ1-2,TGTGCCAGCACTCTAGGGGGGATCCATGGCTACACCTTC,CASTLGGIHGYTF
TRBD1,TRBV2,.,TRBJ1-4,TGTGCCAGCAGCCGGGGGGGACAGGCCAGAGAAAAACTGTTTTTT,CASSRGGQAREKLFF
TRBD1,TRBV29-1,.,TRBJ2-7,TGCAGCGTTGAAGCCCTAGGGACAGGGATCTCCTACGAGCAGTACTTC,CSVEALGTGISYEQYF
.,TRBV9,.,TRBJ2-5,TGTGCCAGCAGCGTACTCGGGGGAAGGGAGACCCAGTACTTC,CASSVLGGRETQYF
.,TRBV7-2,few,TRBJ1-1,TGTGCCAGCAGCTTGCGTCTCGAGTGGGGGGGAAAGGGTTGGCCCGAAGCTTTCTTT,CASSLRLEWGGKGWPEAFF
TRBD2,TRBV18,once,TRBJ2-5,TGTGCCAGCTCACCAAGCGGGAGGGAAGAGACCCAGTACTTC,CASSPSGREETQYF
.,TRBV6-5,once,TRBJ2-3,TGTGCCAGCAGTTCCCCAGGGCTAAAAGATACGCAGTATTTT,CASSSPGLKDTQYF
TRBD2,TRBV6-5,.,TRBJ2-1,TGTGCCAGCAGCCTGGGACTAGCGGCCTACAATGAGCAGTTCTTC,CASSLGLAAYNEQFF
.,TRBV9,few,TRBJ1-1,TGTGCCAGCAGTCGTGGGGTGAACACTGAAGCTTTCTTT,CASSRGVNTEAFF
.,TRBV5-1,once,TRBJ2-3,TGCGCCAGCAGCTCTTCGGGAGTCGGCACAGATACGCAGTATTTT,CASSSSGVGTDTQYF
TRBD2,TRBV11-3,once,TRBJ2-2,TGTGCCAGCAGCCCCGGGGGGGATATCGGGGAGCTGTTTTTT,CASSPGGDIGELFF
.,TRBV19,.,TRBJ2-2,TGTGCCAGTAATAGAGGGACACAGCACACCGGGGAGCTGTTTTTT,CASNRGTQHTGELFF
TRBD1,TRBV15,.,TRBJ2-1,TGTGCCACCAGCAGACGACAGGGCATCAATGAGCAGTTCTTC,CATSRRQGINEQFF
TRBD1,TRBV5-1,.,TRBJ1-2,TGCGCCAGCAGCTTGGGACGTCCCCAAGGACAGGGTTTCGGGACCTTC,CASSLGRPQGQGFGTF
.,TRBV6-1,.,TRBJ1-4,TGTGCCAGCAGTGATCAGGGGATAGATGAAAAACTGTTTTTT,CASSDQGIDEKLFF
.,TRBV2,.,TRBJ2-5,TGTGCCAGCAGGCTCGAAGCGGTCCAAGAGACCCAGTACTTC,CASRLEAVQETQYF
.,TRBV14,.,TRBJ2-7,TGTGCCAGCAGCCGCGACAACTACGGCTCCTACGAGCAGTACTTC,CASSRDNYGSYEQYF
.,TRBV29-1,.,TRBJ2-2,TGCAGCGTTGTAAGGGATACGAACACCGGGGAGCTGTTTTTT,CSVVRDTNTGELFF
TRBD1,TRBV5-1,.,TRBJ2-3,TGCGCCAGCAGCTTGCCGGGACAGGCTACAGATACGCAGTATTTT,CASSLPGQATDTQYF
TRBD1,TRBV6-5,.,TRBJ1-1,TGTGCCAGCGGCCCAGGGGGCACTGAAGCTTTCTTT,CASGPGGTEAFF
.,TRBV5-4,.,TRBJ1-1,TGTGCCAGCAGCTCGGGAGGTCTGGACACTGAAGCTTTCTTT,CASSSGGLDTEAFF
.,TRBV15,.,TRBJ2-5,TGTGCCACCAGCAGAGATCATGGAGAGACCCAGTACTTC,CATSRDHGETQYF
TRBD2,TRBV2,.,TRBJ2-1,TGTGCCAGCATAAGACTAGCGGGAGGAGGGGGTGAGCAGTTCTTC,CASIRLAGGGGEQFF
TRBD2,TRBV7-2,.,TRBJ2-7,TGTGCCAGCAGTCTCAAAGCGGGAGGACCAGAGCAGTACTTC,CASSLKAGGPEQYF
TRBD1,TRBV5-1,.,TRBJ1-1,TGCGCCAGCAGCTTCATGGTGGGACAGCTGAACACTGAAGCTTTCTTT,CASSFMVGQLNTEAFF
.,TRBV9,.,TRBJ2-7,TGTGCCAGCAGCGTAGGGGACCAGATCCGCTCCGAGCAGTACTTC,CASSVGDQIRSEQYF